Here is one T cell receptor (beta chain) with its context. The sample originates from a study of T-cell reconstitution after alpha-beta-depleted transplantation in children. Unique molecular identifiers were incorporated during preparation of the TCRbeta library. TCRdb redid the calling of the PCR reads with MiXCR, one entry per CDR3 protein. The repertoire holds about 610,000 distinct CDR3 sequences, with roughly 10% as singletons. This CDR3 spans 12 amino acids. With 0 bases removed from V and 7 bases from J, the gap between germline ends came to 5 bases. Germline lookup yields CDR1 SGDLS and CDR2 YYNGEE.

The sequencing used PBMCs from the stem cell graft donor, collected from the stem cell graft. This TCR came from a human donor who donated a stem cell graft to a child with acute myeloid leukemia. The J gene is TRBJ2-1, the V gene TRBV9, with no clear D. The CDR3 loop is CASSVGWNEQFF. CDR3 in DNA: TGTGCCAGCAGCGTAGGTTGGAATGAGCAGTTCTTC.